This T cell receptor beta chain comes out of a study of T-cell memory formation after mild COVID-19. Across the study: Clusters of TCRs were largely donor specific. Study observations and caveats: Later expanders leaned CD4+, whereas clones that contracted between day 15 and 85 were balanced CD4/CD8. Contracting CD4+ clones were located mainly in CM and EM, and CD8+ clones in EMRA.

This clonotype was counted between two and nine times. What it recognizes is unknown. CDR3 length: 14 residues. Per the germline V gene, CDR1 is LGHNA and CDR2 is YSLEER. Trimming took 0 bases from V and 1 from J, leaving 5 bases between them. TCRdb reprocessed the 5' RACE reads with MiXCR, giving one entry per CDR3 protein. Of about 170,000 distinct CDR3 sequences in the sample, approximately 12% were seen once. The V gene is TRBV4-3, the J gene TRBJ2-3; no clear D. The sequenced material came from PBMCs or a T cell subset sorted from them (not recorded which). The TCR comes from a man between 18 and 35 years old who had mild COVID-19 (a few samples of this study predate the infection). Cell type and time point are not known. CDR3 amino acids: CASSQDLGTDTQYF. CDR3 DNA: TGCGCCAGCAGCCAAGATCTTGGCACAGATACGCAGTATTTT.